This TCR beta chain appears in the sequencing data of a study of CD8 T cells in ankylosing spondylitis. This CDR3 has 14 amino acids. Germline loops: CDR1 SQVTM, CDR2 ANQGSEA. The V gene end was trimmed by 6 bases and the J gene end by 5 bases; junction bases not matched to a gene: 9. Study conclusions and caveats: Significantly higher representation of disease-linked clones was reported for matched ankylosing spondylitis synovial fluid.

In making TCR beta libraries, quantitative 5'-RACE with molecular barcodes was used. MiXCR was run by TCRdb on the 5' RACE reads, yielding one entry per CDR3 protein. This repertoire shows about 240,000 distinct CDR3 sequences, about 10% found once; its top ten account for around 7%. This clonotype has ten or more counts. Its antigen is unknown. The sequencing sample was made of blood, either unsorted or a sorted T cell fraction (not recorded which). This sequence originates from a male donor with ankylosing spondylitis or in good health (not recorded which). V gene TRBV29-1 combines with J gene TRBJ1-1; 10 nucleotides agree with TRBD1. CDR3 nucleotides: TGCAGCGTGGGTACCGGGACAGGGGATACTGAAGCTTTCTTT. Encoded protein: CSVGTGTGDTEAFF.